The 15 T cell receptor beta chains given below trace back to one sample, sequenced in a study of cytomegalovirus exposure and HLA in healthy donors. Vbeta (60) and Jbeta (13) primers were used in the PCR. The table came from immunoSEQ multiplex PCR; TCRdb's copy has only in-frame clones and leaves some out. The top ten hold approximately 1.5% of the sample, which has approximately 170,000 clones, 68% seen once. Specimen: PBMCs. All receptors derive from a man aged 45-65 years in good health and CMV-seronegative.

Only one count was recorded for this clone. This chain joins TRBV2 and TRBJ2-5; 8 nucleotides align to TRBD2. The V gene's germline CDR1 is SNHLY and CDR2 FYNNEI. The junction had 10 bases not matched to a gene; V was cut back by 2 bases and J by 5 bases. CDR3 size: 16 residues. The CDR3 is CASSERVGGGGETQYF. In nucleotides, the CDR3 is TGTGCCAGCAGTGAAAGGGTCGGGGGGGGTGGGGAGACCCAGTACTTC. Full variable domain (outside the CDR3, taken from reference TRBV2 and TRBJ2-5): EPEVTQTPSHQVTQMGQEVILRCVPISNHLYFYWYRQILGQKVEFLVSFYNNEISEKSEIFDDQFSVERPDGSNFTLKIRSTKLEDSAMYFCASSERVGGGGETQYFGPGTRLLVL.

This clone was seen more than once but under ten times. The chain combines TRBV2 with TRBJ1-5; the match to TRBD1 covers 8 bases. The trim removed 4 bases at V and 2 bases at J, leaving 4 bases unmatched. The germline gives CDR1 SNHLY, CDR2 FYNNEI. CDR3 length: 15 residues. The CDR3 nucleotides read TGTGCCAGCAGTGGCTCAGGGGGCGGCAATCAGCCCCAGCATTTT. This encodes CASSGSGGGNQPQHF.

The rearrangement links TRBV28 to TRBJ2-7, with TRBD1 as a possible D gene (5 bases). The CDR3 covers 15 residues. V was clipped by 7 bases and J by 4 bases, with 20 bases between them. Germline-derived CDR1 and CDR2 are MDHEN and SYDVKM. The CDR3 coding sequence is TGTGCCAGCACAATGGGTGCCAGGGTGGCTTACGAGCAGTACTTC. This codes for CASTMGARVAYEQYF.

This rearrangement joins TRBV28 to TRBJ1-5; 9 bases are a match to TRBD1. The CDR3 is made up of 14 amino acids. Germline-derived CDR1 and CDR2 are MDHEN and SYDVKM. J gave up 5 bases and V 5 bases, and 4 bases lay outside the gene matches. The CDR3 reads CASSPTGGYQPQHF. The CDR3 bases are TGTGCCAGCAGTCCGACAGGGGGGTATCAGCCCCAGCATTTT.

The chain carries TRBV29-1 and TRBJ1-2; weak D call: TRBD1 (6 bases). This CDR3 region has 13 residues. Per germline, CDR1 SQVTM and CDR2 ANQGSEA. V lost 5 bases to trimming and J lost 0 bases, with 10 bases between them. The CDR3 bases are TGCAGCGTTCTGGACAGTCCTAACTATGGCTACACCTTC. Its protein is CSVLDSPNYGYTF.

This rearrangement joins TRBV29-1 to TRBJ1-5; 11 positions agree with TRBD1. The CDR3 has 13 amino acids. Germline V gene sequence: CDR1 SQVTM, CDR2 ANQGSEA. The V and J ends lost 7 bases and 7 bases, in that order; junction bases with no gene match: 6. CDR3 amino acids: CSALRDRGQPQHF. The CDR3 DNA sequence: TGCAGCGCGCTCCGGGACAGGGGGCAGCCCCAGCATTTT. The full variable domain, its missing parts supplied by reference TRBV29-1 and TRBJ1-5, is SAVISQKPSRDICQRGTSLTIQCQVDSQVTMMFWYRQQPGQSLTLIATANQGSEATYESGFVIDKFPISRPNLTFSTLTVSNMSPEDSSIYLCSALRDRGQPQHFGDGTRLSIL.

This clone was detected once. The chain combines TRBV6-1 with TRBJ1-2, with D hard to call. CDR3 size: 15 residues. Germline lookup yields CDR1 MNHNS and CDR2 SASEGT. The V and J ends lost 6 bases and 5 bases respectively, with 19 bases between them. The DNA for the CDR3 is TGTGCCAGCAGCATTCCGGGGAAGACGGGATATGGCTACACCTTC. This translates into CASSIPGKTGYGYTF.

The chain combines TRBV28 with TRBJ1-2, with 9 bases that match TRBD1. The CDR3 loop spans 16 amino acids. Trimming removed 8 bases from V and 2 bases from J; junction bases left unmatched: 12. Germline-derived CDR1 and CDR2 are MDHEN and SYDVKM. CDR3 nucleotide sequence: TGTGCCAGCGCCGGGACAGGGAAACAGACCAACTATGGCTACACCTTC. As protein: CASAGTGKQTNYGYTF.

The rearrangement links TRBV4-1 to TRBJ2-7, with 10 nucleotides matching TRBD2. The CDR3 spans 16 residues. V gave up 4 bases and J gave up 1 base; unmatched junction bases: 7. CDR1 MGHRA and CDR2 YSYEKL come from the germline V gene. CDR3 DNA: TGCGCCAGCAGCCTTACCTCTAGCGGGGGTTCCTACGAGCAGTACTTC. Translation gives CASSLTSSGGSYEQYF.

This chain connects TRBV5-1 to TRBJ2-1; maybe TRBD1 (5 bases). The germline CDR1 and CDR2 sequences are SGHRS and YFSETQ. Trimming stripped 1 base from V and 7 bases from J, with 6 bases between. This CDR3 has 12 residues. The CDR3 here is CASSLQGNEQFF. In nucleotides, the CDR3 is TGCGCCAGCAGCTTGCAGGGTAATGAGCAGTTCTTC.

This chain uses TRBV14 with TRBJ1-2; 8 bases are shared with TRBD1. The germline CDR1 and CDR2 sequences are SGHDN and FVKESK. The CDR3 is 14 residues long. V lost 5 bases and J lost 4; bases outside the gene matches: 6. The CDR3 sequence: CASSIRTGIYGYTF. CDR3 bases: TGTGCCAGCAGCATACGGACAGGGATCTATGGCTACACCTTC.

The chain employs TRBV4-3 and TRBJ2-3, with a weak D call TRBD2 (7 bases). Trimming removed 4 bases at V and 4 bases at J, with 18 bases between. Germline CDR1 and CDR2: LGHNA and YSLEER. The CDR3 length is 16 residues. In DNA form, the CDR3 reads TGCGCCAGCAGCCTCGGTACCGGGGGGCGAGCAGATACGCAGTATTTT. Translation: CASSLGTGGRADTQYF.

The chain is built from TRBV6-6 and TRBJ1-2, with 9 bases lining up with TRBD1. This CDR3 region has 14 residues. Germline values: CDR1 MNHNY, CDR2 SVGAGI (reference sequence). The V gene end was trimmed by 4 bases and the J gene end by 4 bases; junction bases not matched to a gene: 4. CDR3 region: CASSLQGASYGYTF. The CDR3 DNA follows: TGTGCCAGCAGTTTACAGGGGGCCAGCTATGGCTACACCTTC.

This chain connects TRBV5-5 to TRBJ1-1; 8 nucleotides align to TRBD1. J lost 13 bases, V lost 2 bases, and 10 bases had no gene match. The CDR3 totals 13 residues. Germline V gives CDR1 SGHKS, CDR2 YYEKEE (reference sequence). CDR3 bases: TGTGCCAGCAGCTTTGGCAGGGGGCGATTTGGTTTCTTT. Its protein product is CASSFGRGRFGFF.

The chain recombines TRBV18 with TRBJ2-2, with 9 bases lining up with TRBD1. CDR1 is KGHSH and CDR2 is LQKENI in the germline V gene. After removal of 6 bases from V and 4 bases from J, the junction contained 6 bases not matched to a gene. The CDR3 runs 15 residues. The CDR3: CASSDRGYSTGELFF. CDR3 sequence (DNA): TGTGCCAGCTCTGACAGGGGGTATTCCACCGGGGAGCTGTTTTTT.